This entry concerns a single T cell receptor (beta chain). Antigen specificity is unknown. This sample is drawn from a study of spatial heterogeneity in lung cancer. Study results and caveats: Tumor TCRs that were ubiquitous and expanded showed up in blood more at resection than follow-up.

Unique molecular identifiers tagged every individual TCR cDNA molecule. TCRdb reanalysed the 5' RACE reads using MiXCR and keeps one entry per CDR3 protein. The table has about 82,000 distinct CDR3 sequences, roughly 12% seen once. Sample time point: sample taken at primary tumor resection. In each case, whole RNA from tumor, nontumor lung or frozen PBMC was sequenced unsorted. Untreated early-stage non-small cell lung cancer patients, fewer than 85 in total, were the donors. Germline CDR1 is MDHEN and CDR2 is SYDVKM. This CDR3 comprises 16 residues. Trimming took 3 bases from V and 2 from J, leaving 16 bases between them.

V is TRBV28 and J is TRBJ1-2, with D perhaps matching TRBD1 (5 bases). This TCR was sampled from a male donor with early-stage non-small cell lung cancer. This specimen was PBMCs, taken at surgery. The CDR3 DNA sequence: TGTGCCAGCAGTTTCCTTCCGGGACGGTCCAACTATGGCTACACCTTC. This encodes CASSFLPGRSNYGYTF.